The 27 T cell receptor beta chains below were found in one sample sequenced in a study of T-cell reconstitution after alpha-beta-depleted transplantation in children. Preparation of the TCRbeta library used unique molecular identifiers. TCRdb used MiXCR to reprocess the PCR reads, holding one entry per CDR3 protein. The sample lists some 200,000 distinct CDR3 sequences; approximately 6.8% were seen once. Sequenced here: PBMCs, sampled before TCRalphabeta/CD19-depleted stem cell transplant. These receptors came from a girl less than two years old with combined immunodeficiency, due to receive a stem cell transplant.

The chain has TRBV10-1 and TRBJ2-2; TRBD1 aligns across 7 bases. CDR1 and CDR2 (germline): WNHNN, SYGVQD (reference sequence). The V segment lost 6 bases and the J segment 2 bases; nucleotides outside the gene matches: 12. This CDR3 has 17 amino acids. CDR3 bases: TGCGCCAGCAGAAACAGCGCCGGGACAGAAAACACCGGGGAGCTGTTTTTT. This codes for CASRNSAGTENTGELFF.

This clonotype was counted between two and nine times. In nucleotides, the CDR3 is TGTGCCAGCAGTTATTTCACCAGGAGCTCCTACGAGCAGTACTTC. Translated, it gives CASSYFTRSSYEQYF. This chain links TRBV6-5 with TRBJ2-7; D is ambiguous. Germline-derived CDR1 and CDR2 are MNHEY and SVGAGI. The V end lost 3 bases, the J end lost 0 bases, and 12 bases lay between the germline ends. The CDR3 loop spans 15 amino acids.

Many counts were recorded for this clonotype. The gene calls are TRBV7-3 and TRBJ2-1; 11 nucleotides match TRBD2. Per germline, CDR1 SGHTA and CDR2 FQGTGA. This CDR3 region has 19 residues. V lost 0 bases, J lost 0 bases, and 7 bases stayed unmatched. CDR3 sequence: CASSLTSGGVLSSYNEQFF. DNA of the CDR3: TGTGCCAGCAGCTTAACTAGCGGGGGGGTTCTGAGCTCCTACAATGAGCAGTTCTTC.

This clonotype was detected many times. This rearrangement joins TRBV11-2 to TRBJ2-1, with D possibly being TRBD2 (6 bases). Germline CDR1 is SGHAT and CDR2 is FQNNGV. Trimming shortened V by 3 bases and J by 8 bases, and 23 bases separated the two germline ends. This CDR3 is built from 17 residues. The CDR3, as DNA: TGTGCCAGCAGCTTGACTAAAGTCGGGAGAACGACAGATGAGCAGTTCTTC. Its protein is CASSLTKVGRTTDEQFF.

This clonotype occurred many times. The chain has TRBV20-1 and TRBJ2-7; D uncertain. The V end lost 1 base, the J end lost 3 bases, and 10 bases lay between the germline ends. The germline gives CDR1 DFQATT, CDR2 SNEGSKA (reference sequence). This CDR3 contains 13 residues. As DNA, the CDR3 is TGCAGTGCTAGAGTACGGAGCGTCTACGAGCAGTACTTC. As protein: CSARVRSVYEQYF.

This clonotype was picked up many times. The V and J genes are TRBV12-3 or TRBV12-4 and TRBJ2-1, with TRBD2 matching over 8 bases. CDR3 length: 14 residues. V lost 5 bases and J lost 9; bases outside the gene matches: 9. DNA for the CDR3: TGTGCCAGCAGTGTGTTAGCGGGAACATCTGAGCAGTTCTTC. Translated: CASSVLAGTSEQFF.

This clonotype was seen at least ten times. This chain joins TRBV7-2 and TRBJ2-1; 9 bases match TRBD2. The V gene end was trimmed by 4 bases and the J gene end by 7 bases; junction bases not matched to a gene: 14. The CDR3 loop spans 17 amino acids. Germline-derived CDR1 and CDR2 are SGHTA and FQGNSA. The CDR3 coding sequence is TGTGCCAGCAGCTACTTACCCGGGACTAGCAATGAGAATGAGCAGTTCTTC. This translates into CASSYLPGTSNENEQFF.

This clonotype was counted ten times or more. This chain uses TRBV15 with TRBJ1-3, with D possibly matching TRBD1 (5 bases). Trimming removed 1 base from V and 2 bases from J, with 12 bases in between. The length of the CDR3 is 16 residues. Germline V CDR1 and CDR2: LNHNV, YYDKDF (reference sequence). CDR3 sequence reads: CATSRAGQGPGNTIYF. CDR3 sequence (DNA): TGTGCCACCAGCAGAGCAGGACAAGGCCCTGGAAACACCATATATTTT.

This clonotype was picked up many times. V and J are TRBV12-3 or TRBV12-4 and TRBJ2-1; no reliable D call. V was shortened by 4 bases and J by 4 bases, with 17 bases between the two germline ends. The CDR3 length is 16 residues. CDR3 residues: CASSSLGSSPYNEQFF. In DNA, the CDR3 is TGTGCCAGCAGTTCCCTCGGGTCTTCTCCATACAATGAGCAGTTCTTC.

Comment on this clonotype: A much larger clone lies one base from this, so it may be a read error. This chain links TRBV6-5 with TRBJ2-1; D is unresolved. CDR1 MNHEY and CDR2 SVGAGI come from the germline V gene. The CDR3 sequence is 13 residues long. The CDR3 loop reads CASSYSHYNEQLF. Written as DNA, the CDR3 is TGTGCCAGCAGTTACAGTCACTACAATGAGCAGCTCTTC.

The CDR3 nucleotides are TGTGCCAGCAGCCAAGATTGGGGCGATTTTGGGTCTGGCTACACCTTC. Its translation: CASSQDWGDFGSGYTF. The chain joins TRBV3-1 to TRBJ1-2; tentatively, D is TRBD1 (5 bases). The V gene lost 0 bases and the J gene lost 7 bases, with 18 bases spanning the gap. CDR1 LGHDT and CDR2 YNNKEL come from the germline V gene (reference sequence). The CDR3 runs 16 residues.

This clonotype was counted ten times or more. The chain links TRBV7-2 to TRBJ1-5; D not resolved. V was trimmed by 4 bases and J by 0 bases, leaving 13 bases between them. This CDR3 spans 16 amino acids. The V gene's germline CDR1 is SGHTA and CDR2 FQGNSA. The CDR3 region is CASSSLDPISNQPQHF. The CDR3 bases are TGTGCCAGCAGCTCCCTAGACCCGATTAGCAATCAGCCCCAGCATTTT.

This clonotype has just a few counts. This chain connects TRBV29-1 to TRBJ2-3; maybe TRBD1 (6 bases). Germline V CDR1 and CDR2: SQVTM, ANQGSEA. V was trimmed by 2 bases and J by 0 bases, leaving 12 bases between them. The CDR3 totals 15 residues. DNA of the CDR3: TGCAGCGTTGAACGGACAGTTGCTAGCACAGATACGCAGTATTTT. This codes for CSVERTVASTDTQYF.

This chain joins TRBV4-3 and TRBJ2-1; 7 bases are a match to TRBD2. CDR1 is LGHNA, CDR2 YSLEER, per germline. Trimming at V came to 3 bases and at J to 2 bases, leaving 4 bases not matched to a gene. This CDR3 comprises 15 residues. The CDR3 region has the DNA TGCGCCAGCAGCCACCAAAGCGGGGCCTACAATGAGCAGTTCTTC. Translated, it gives CASSHQSGAYNEQFF.

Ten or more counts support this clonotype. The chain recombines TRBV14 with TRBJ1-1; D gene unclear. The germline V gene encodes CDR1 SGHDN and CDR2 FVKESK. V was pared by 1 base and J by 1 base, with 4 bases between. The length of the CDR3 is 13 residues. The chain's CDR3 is CASSQGPNTEAFF. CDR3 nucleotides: TGTGCCAGCAGCCAAGGTCCGAACACTGAAGCTTTCTTT.

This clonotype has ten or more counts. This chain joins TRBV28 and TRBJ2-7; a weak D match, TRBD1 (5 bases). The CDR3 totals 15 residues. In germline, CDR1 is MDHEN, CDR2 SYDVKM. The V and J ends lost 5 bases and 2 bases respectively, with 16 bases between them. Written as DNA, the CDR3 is TGTGCCAGCAGTCCCCAGGGAAAGAGGCCCTACGAGCAGTACTTC. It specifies CASSPQGKRPYEQYF.

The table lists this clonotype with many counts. CDR3: CASAGTASNTQYF. The CDR3 DNA reads as TGTGCCAGCGCCGGGACAGCGTCAAATACGCAGTATTTT. The chain has TRBV6-2 or TRBV6-3 and TRBJ2-3; 7 bases fit TRBD1. CDR1 MNHEY and CDR2 SVGEGT come from the germline V gene. This CDR3 has 13 residues. With V trimmed by 8 bases and J by 7 bases, 9 bases remained unmatched.

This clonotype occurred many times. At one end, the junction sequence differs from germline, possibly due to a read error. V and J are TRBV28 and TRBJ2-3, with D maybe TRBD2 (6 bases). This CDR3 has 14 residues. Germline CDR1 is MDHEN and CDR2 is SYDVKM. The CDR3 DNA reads TGCGCCAGCAGCCCCAGCGGGAGCACAGATACGCAGTATTTT. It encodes CASSPSGSTDTQYF. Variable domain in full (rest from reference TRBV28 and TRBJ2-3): DVKVTQSSRYLVKRTGEKVFLECVQDMDHENMFWYRQDPGLGLRLIYFSYDVKMKEKGDIPEGYSVSREKKERFSLILESASTNQTSMYLCASSPSGSTDTQYFGPGTRLTVL.

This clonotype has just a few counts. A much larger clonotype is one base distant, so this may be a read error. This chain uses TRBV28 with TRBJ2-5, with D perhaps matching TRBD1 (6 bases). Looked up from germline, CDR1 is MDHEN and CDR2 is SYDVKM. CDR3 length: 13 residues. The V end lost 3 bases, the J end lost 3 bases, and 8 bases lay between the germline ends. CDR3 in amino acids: CASSLYREETQYF. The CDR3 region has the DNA TGTGCCAGCAGTTTGTACAGGGAAGAGACCCAGTACTTC.

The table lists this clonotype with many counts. The CDR3 DNA reads TGCGCCAGCGAGTTGGCGGTGGGGAATGAGCAGTTCTTC. Translation gives CASELAVGNEQFF. The rearrangement links TRBV5-1 to TRBJ2-1; D ambiguous. This CDR3 is built from 13 residues. Germline loops: CDR1 SGHRS, CDR2 YFSETQ. V gave up 7 bases and J gave up 7 bases, with 15 bases separating them.

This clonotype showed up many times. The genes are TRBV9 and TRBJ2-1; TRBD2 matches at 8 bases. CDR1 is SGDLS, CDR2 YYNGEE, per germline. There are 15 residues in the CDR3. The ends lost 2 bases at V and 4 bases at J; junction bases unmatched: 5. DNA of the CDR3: TGTGCCAGCAGCGTCGGACTAGCCCCTTACAATGAGCAGTTCTTC. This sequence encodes CASSVGLAPYNEQFF.

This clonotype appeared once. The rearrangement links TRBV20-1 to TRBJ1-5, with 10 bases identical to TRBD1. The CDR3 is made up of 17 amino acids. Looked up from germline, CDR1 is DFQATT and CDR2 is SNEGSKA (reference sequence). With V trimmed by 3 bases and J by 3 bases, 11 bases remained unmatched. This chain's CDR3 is CSASKLRDRGFNQPQHF. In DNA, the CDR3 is TGCAGTGCTAGCAAGTTGCGGGACAGGGGCTTCAATCAGCCCCAGCATTTT.

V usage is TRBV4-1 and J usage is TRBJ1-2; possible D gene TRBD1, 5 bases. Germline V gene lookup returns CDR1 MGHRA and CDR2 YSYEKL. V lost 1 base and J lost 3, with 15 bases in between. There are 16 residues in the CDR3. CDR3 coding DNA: TGCGCCAGCAGCCAAGCGGACGCGGGGGGTCACTATGGCTACACCTTC. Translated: CASSQADAGGHYGYTF.

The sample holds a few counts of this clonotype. The DNA for the CDR3 is TGTGCCAGCAGCGCCTTTCTAGCGGGAGGCACAGATACGCAGTATTTT. This translates into CASSAFLAGGTDTQYF. The V call is TRBV7-9, the J call TRBJ2-3; 10 bases fit TRBD2. V was clipped by 5 bases and J by 1 base; unmatched bases: 6. This CDR3 spans 16 amino acids. CDR1 and CDR2 from the germline V gene are SEHNR and FQNEAQ (reference sequence).

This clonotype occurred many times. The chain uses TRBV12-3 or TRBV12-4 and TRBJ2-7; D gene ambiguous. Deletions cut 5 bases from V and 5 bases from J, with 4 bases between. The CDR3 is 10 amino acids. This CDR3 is CASSIDEQYF. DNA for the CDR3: TGTGCCAGCAGTATAGACGAGCAGTACTTC.

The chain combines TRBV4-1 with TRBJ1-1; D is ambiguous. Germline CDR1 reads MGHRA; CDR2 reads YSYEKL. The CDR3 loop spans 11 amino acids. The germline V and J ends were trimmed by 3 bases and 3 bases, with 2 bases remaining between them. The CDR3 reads CASSHYTEAFF. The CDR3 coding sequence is TGCGCCAGCAGCCACTACACTGAAGCTTTCTTT.

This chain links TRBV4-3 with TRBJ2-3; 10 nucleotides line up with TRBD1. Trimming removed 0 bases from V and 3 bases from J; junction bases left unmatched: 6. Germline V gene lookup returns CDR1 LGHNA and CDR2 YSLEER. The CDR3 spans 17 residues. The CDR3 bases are TGCGCCAGCAGCCAAGATATCGGACAGGGGGTGACAGATACGCAGTATTTT. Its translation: CASSQDIGQGVTDTQYF.